This T cell receptor (beta chain) stems from a study of glioma-infiltrating T cells after dendritic cell vaccination. Background on the study: Treatment, given 2003 to 2012, was autologous tumor lysate-pulsed dendritic cell vaccination.

The repertoire was sequenced with immunoSEQ multiplex PCR; TCRdb's copy has only in-frame clones and lacks some. This table holds some 70,000 clones, 81% found once. The CDR3 is 12 residues long. CDR1 LNHDA and CDR2 SQIVND come from the germline V gene (reference sequence). The V end was cut by 6 bases, the J end by 13 bases, with 13 bases between. This clone is a singleton in its sample. Other DNA sequences of this sample code for an identical CDR3. This clonotype was sampled from a human donor with glioblastoma. This sample comprised blood, obtained before dendritic cell vaccination. The V and J genes are TRBV19 and TRBJ1-6; perhaps TRBD1 as D (5 bases). CDR3 sequence (DNA): TGTGCCAGTAGACGACAGCAATCCCCCCTCCACTTT. The encoded protein is CASRRQQSPLHF.